This entry lists 30 T cell receptor beta chains sequenced from one sample in a study of early T cells in non-severe SARS-CoV-2 infection. One entry per CDR3 protein results from TCRdb running MiXCR on the 5' RACE reads. The table includes tens of thousands of distinct CDR3 sequences, about 11% detected once. This material consisted of whole blood, taken at baseline. Receptors originate from an adult who was a healthcare worker with PCR-confirmed SARS-CoV-2 infection or an uninfected control (not recorded which).

This clonotype occurred a few times. The chain is built from TRBV7-9 and TRBJ2-7; 7 bases align to TRBD1. The CDR3 is 13 residues long. The V gene end was trimmed by 1 base and the J gene end by 13 bases; junction bases not matched to a gene: 10. CDR1 and CDR2 from the germline V gene are SEHNR and FQNEAQ (reference sequence). CDR3 loop: CASSLDVRDRAYF. CDR3 DNA sequence: TGTGCCAGCAGCTTAGACGTCCGAGACAGGGCTTACTTC.

This clonotype occurred many times. J is TRBJ1-1 and V is TRBV29-1; tentatively, D is TRBD1 (6 bases). Trimming took 7 bases from V and 10 from J, leaving 16 bases between them. This CDR3 is 11 amino acids long. Germline assignment: CDR1 SQVTM and CDR2 ANQGSEA. DNA for the CDR3: TGCAGCGCCGCCCGAGGGGGGCTAGCTTTCTTT. It translates to CSAARGGLAFF.

This clonotype was picked up a small number of times. The chain has TRBV28 and TRBJ2-3, with 7 bases that match TRBD1. Germline V gene lookup returns CDR1 MDHEN and CDR2 SYDVKM. The CDR3 consists of 15 residues. With 2 bases clipped from V and 8 bases from J, the junction kept 10 bases outside the gene matches. CDR3 sequence: CASSLLDRASGTQYF. CDR3 nucleotide sequence: TGTGCCAGCAGTTTACTCGACAGGGCATCGGGTACGCAGTATTTT.

This clonotype has ten or more counts. The chain uses TRBV29-1 and TRBJ1-1, with D possibly matching TRBD1 (5 bases). Germline V gene lookup returns CDR1 SQVTM and CDR2 ANQGSEA. V was cut by 7 bases and J by 3 bases, with 24 bases left in between. This CDR3 comprises 16 residues. In DNA form, the CDR3 reads TGCAGCGCTGAGGCAGGGTTGGATCTATGGCACACTGAAGCTTTCTTT. It is translated as CSAEAGLDLWHTEAFF.

In its sample, this clonotype was seen a few times. The chain is built from TRBV29-1 and TRBJ1-4, with D perhaps TRBD1 (6 bases). This CDR3 is 12 amino acids long. Germline V gives CDR1 SQVTM, CDR2 ANQGSEA. V was trimmed by 8 bases and J by 8 bases, leaving 15 bases between them. CDR3 nucleotides: TGCAGCCACGCCGGGGGCGACGAAAAACTGTTTTTT. It codes for CSHAGGDEKLFF.

This clonotype was seen repeatedly, ten times or more. The rearrangement links TRBV7-9 to TRBJ2-2, with D uncertain. The CDR3 extends over 12 amino acids. Germline values: CDR1 SEHNR, CDR2 FQNEAQ (reference sequence). V dropped 3 bases and J dropped 7 bases, with 6 bases sitting between them. This CDR3 reads CASSFKDGELFF. CDR3 DNA sequence: TGTGCCAGCAGCTTCAAGGACGGGGAGCTGTTTTTT.

This clonotype appeared many times. This chain links TRBV7-9 with TRBJ2-7; 9 nucleotides align to TRBD1. The length of the CDR3 is 14 residues. After removal of 5 bases from V and 0 bases from J, the junction contained 2 bases not matched to a gene. In germline, CDR1 is SEHNR, CDR2 FQNEAQ (reference sequence). The CDR3 loop is CASSPTGGSYEQYF. The CDR3 nucleotides read TGTGCCAGCAGCCCGACAGGGGGCTCCTACGAGCAGTACTTC.

This clonotype was observed a few times. This rearrangement joins TRBV4-1 to TRBJ1-4, with 8 positions matching TRBD1. Unmatched junction bases numbered 11, after V lost 0 bases and J lost 11 bases. Germline CDR1 reads MGHRA; CDR2 reads YSYEKL. This CDR3 has 16 amino acids. The CDR3 loop is CASSQDRTGPLKKLFF. The CDR3 region has the DNA TGCGCCAGCAGCCAAGATCGGACAGGGCCCTTGAAGAAACTGTTTTTT.

This chain links TRBV11-1 with TRBJ1-1, with D possibly being TRBD1 (5 bases). The CDR3 covers 16 residues. CDR1 and CDR2 (germline): SGHAT, FQDESV (reference sequence). The V and J ends lost 5 bases and 4 bases respectively, with 20 bases between them. The CDR3 coding sequence is TGTGCCAGCAGCCCACTCAAGGGCCCCGGGGGCACTGAAGCTTTCTTT. Its translation: CASSPLKGPGGTEAFF.

The CDR3 loop is CSVGGWSEKLFF. The CDR3 nucleotides read TGCAGCGTTGGGGGTTGGAGTGAAAAACTGTTTTTT. This chain links TRBV29-1 with TRBJ1-4; D uncertain. Germline V gene sequence: CDR1 SQVTM, CDR2 ANQGSEA. V lost 4 bases and J 7 bases, leaving 10 bases between the germline ends. The CDR3 has 12 residues.

Many counts were recorded for this clonotype. The chain employs TRBV29-1 and TRBJ2-7; 8 bases are shared with TRBD1. This CDR3 spans 15 amino acids. The junction had 12 bases not matched to a gene; V was cut back by 1 base and J by 7 bases. Germline CDR1 is SQVTM and CDR2 is ANQGSEA. In DNA, the CDR3 is TGCAGCGTTGAAGGGCGGCAGGGGGCGCCTGGGGAGCAGTACTTC. Translation: CSVEGRQGAPGEQYF.

This clonotype was observed a few times. The rearrangement links TRBV3-1 to TRBJ2-3; TRBD2 might be the D (7 bases). This CDR3 region has 15 residues. V gave up 3 bases and J gave up 6 bases, with 16 bases separating them. CDR1 is LGHDT and CDR2 is YNNKEL in the germline V gene (reference sequence). The chain's CDR3 is CASSHLAGGPDTQYF. CDR3 in DNA: TGTGCCAGCAGCCATCTTGCCGGGGGGCCGGATACGCAGTATTTT.

Worth noting for this clonotype: At one end, the junction sequence differs from germline, possibly due to a read error. The chain is built from TRBV5-4 and TRBJ2-1, with a tentative D call TRBD1 (6 bases). The CDR3 sequence is 18 residues long. CDR1 SGHNT and CDR2 YYREEE come from the germline V gene (reference sequence). The CDR3 spells CASSLMVGARGSYSEQFF. CDR3 in DNA: TGTGCCAGCAGCTTGATGGTGGGGGCCAGAGGTTCCTACAGTGAGCAGTTCTTC.

This rearrangement joins TRBV6-2 or TRBV6-3 to TRBJ1-5, with a possible D match to TRBD1 (5 bases). Germline CDR1 reads MNHEY; CDR2 reads SVGEGT. Trimming took off 4 bases at V and 4 bases at J, with 14 bases between the two ends. This CDR3 has 15 residues. The CDR3 spells CASSFSLQGNQPQHF. DNA of the CDR3: TGTGCCAGCAGTTTCTCTTTGCAGGGAAATCAGCCCCAGCATTTT.

The chain is built from TRBV7-9 and TRBJ2-1; weak D call: TRBD1 (5 bases). This CDR3 has 13 residues. V gave up 1 base and J gave up 14 bases, with 15 bases separating them. In germline, CDR1 is SEHNR, CDR2 FQNEAQ (reference sequence). The CDR3 sequence is CASSLGAEGVEFF. DNA for the CDR3: TGTGCCAGCAGCTTAGGGGCCGAAGGGGTCGAGTTCTTC.

The chain employs TRBV5-6 and TRBJ1-5; 7 bases match TRBD1. V gave up 3 bases and J gave up 1 base; unmatched junction bases: 4. The germline V gene has CDR1 SGHDT and CDR2 YYEEEE. This CDR3 spans 15 amino acids. DNA for the CDR3: TGTGCCAGCAGCTACGCGGACAGGAGCAATCAGCCCCAGCATTTT. Translation: CASSYADRSNQPQHF.

This clonotype was found many times. CDR3 region: CASSLDAGATGELFF. Written as DNA, the CDR3 is TGTGCCAGCAGCTTGGATGCAGGGGCCACCGGGGAGCTGTTTTTT. J is TRBJ2-2 and V is TRBV5-6, with D perhaps TRBD1 (6 bases). This CDR3 has 15 residues. V lost 0 bases and J lost 4, with 10 bases in between. The germline V gene has CDR1 SGHDT and CDR2 YYEEEE.

The CDR3 region has the DNA TGTGCCAGCAGTGAAGAGCACAGGGACTACGAGCAGTACTTC. It yields the protein CASSEEHRDYEQYF. V usage is TRBV6-1 and J usage is TRBJ2-7; D is possibly TRBD1 (6 bases). The V gene's germline CDR1 is MNHNS and CDR2 SASEGT. The CDR3 totals 14 residues. Trimming removed 1 base from V and 3 bases from J, with 10 bases in between.

The chain recombines TRBV20-1 with TRBJ1-2; 8 bases are shared with TRBD1. CDR3 length equals 12 residues. From germline, CDR1 is DFQATT and CDR2 SNEGSKA (reference sequence). V lost 6 bases, J lost 6 bases, and 6 bases stayed unmatched. The CDR3 here is CSAPTGDDGYTF. In DNA, the CDR3 is TGCAGTGCGCCGACAGGGGACGATGGCTACACCTTC.

This clonotype occurred a few times. This chain uses TRBV5-6 with TRBJ2-2; D might be TRBD1 (6 bases). This CDR3 is built from 14 residues. Germline values: CDR1 SGHDT, CDR2 YYEEEE. V lost 2 bases and J 6 bases, leaving 11 bases between the germline ends. The CDR3 DNA sequence: TGTGCCAGCAGCTTCCAACAGGGATCCGGGGAGCTGTTTTTT. Amino acid sequence: CASSFQQGSGELFF. The full variable domain, with the rest looked up from reference TRBV5-6 and TRBJ2-2, is DAGVTQSPTHLIKTRGQQVTLRCSPKSGHDTVSWYQQALGQGPQFIFQYYEEEERQRGNFPDRFSGHQFPNYSSELNVNALLLGDSALYLCASSFQQGSGELFFGEGSRLTVL.

This clonotype was observed many times. The chain couples TRBV3-1 to TRBJ1-6; D remains ambiguous. CDR1 is LGHDT, CDR2 YNNKEL, per germline (reference sequence). The V end was cut by 0 bases, the J end by 7 bases, with 10 bases between. This CDR3 contains 15 residues. The CDR3 DNA sequence: TGTGCCAGCAGCCAAGATGGGAGTAGGAATTCACCCCTCCACTTT. This codes for CASSQDGSRNSPLHF.

The chain recombines TRBV5-1 with TRBJ1-1; 8 nucleotides line up with TRBD1. CDR1 and CDR2 from the germline V gene are SGHRS and YFSETQ. Unmatched junction bases numbered 8, after V lost 2 bases and J lost 2 bases. The CDR3 extends over 16 amino acids. DNA of the CDR3: TGCGCCAGCAGCTTAAGGAGGACAGGGACTAACACTGAAGCTTTCTTT. This gives the protein CASSLRRTGTNTEAFF.

This clonotype was counted at least ten times. The J gene is TRBJ2-1, the V gene TRBV3-1; 7 nucleotides align to TRBD2. The V gene's germline CDR1 is LGHDT and CDR2 YNNKEL (reference sequence). Unmatched junction bases numbered 4, after V lost 3 bases and J lost 8 bases. CDR3 length: 13 residues. In DNA form, the CDR3 reads TGTGCCAGCAGCCAGGGAGGGGAGGATGAGCAGTTCTTC. Translation: CASSQGGEDEQFF.

The rearrangement uses TRBV3-1 and TRBJ1-1; D is possibly TRBD1 (5 bases). Germline lookup yields CDR1 LGHDT and CDR2 YNNKEL (reference sequence). V was shortened by 1 base and J by 2 bases, with 14 bases between the two germline ends. The CDR3 length is 16 residues. CDR3 in amino acids: CASSQGGTPFNTEAFF. DNA of the CDR3: TGTGCCAGCAGCCAAGGTGGGACTCCCTTTAACACTGAAGCTTTCTTT. Looking up the rest from reference TRBV3-1 and TRBJ1-1 gives the full variable domain: DTAVSQTPKYLVTQMGNDKSIKCEQNLGHDTMYWYKQDSKKFLKIMFSYNNKELIINETVPNRFSPKSPDKAHLNLHINSLELGDSAVYFCASSQGGTPFNTEAFFGQGTRLTVV.

This clonotype was seen more than once but under ten times. The V and J genes are TRBV11-2 and TRBJ1-4, with a tentative D call TRBD1 (5 bases). V was shortened by 5 bases and J by 2 bases, with 9 bases between the two germline ends. CDR1 is SGHAT, CDR2 FQNNGV, per germline. There are 14 residues in the CDR3. The CDR3: CASSRGRTNEKLFF. The CDR3, as DNA: TGTGCCAGCAGCAGGGGACGGACTAATGAAAAACTGTTTTTT.

The CDR3 sequence: CASSTTQGNTIYF. Here the CDR3 DNA reads TGTGCCAGCAGCACCACCCAAGGAAACACCATATATTTT. The rearrangement uses TRBV11-1 and TRBJ1-3; D not certain. The CDR3 is 13 amino acids. Trimming took off 5 bases at V and 4 bases at J, with 9 bases between the two ends. Per germline, CDR1 SGHAT and CDR2 FQDESV (reference sequence).

This clonotype was recorded at least ten times. The chain joins TRBV3-1 to TRBJ2-1; D gene uncertain. The CDR3 spans 16 residues. The germline V gene has CDR1 LGHDT and CDR2 YNNKEL (reference sequence). V was trimmed by 1 base and J by 10 bases, leaving 20 bases between them. The CDR3 sequence: CASSQVLERAYGEQFF. DNA for the CDR3: TGTGCCAGCAGCCAAGTTTTAGAGCGCGCCTACGGGGAGCAGTTCTTC.

This clonotype was counted between two and nine times. In DNA form, the CDR3 reads TGTGCCATCGGGGAGGGGTCAACGAGCACAGATACGCAGTATTTT. Residues: CAIGEGSTSTDTQYF. V usage is TRBV10-3 and J usage is TRBJ2-3, with TRBD2 matching over 7 bases. Germline V gene data show CDR1 as ENHRY and CDR2 as SYGVKD. The V segment lost 8 bases and the J segment 0 bases; nucleotides outside the gene matches: 8. The length of the CDR3 is 15 residues.

This clonotype occurred once. The chain joins TRBV12-3 or TRBV12-4 to TRBJ2-5; TRBD2 is a possible D gene (5 bases). This CDR3 has 14 residues. V lost 7 bases and J 7 bases, leaving 19 bases between the germline ends. CDR3 DNA sequence: TGTGCCAGCACCGGCCACGGACCCCGGGGGACCCAGTACTTC. Its translation is CASTGHGPRGTQYF.

This clonotype was counted only a few times. V is TRBV14 and J is TRBJ2-2; D might be TRBD1 or TRBD2, each matching 7 bases. V was cut by 5 bases and J by 2 bases, with 15 bases left in between. Per germline, CDR1 SGHDN and CDR2 FVKESK. The CDR3 runs to 16 residues. CDR3 sequence: CASSFQGGRNTGELFF. The CDR3 nucleotides read TGTGCCAGCAGCTTCCAGGGGGGGCGAAACACCGGGGAGCTGTTTTTT.